The rows below give T cell receptor beta chains drawn from one sample of a study of PD-L1 blockade in urothelial cancer. Some clones are missing from TCRdb's copy, which holds only in-frame ones; the method was immunoSEQ multiplex PCR. The sample has 83,000 or so clones, less than 85% seen once; the top ten hold approximately 8.4%. The specimen was PBMCs, collected around atezolizumab (anti-PD-L1) treatment. The receptors shown here come from a man aged 70 or older with urothelial cancer. Both conserved end residues are part of each CDR3. The D gene is left open where the match is weak. Not all rows give a size; the values are once, few, many and, for expanded clones, a class.

TRBD1	TRBV11-3	TRBJ2-2	once	CASSPPGQGGELFF	TGTGCCAGCAGCCCCCCGGGACAGGGCGGGGAGCTGTTTTTT
NA	TRBV25-1	TRBJ2-4	NA	CASERENIQYF	TGTGCCAGCGAGCGGGAAAACATTCAGTACTTC
TRBD1	TRBV11-2	TRBJ2-5	NA	CASSLGDSGETQYF	TGTGCCAGCAGCTTAGGGGACAGCGGAGAGACCCAGTACTTC
TRBD1	TRBV12-5	TRBJ1-1	NA	CASGSGTGRSREAFF	TGTGCTAGTGGATCCGGGACAGGGAGGAGTAGGGAAGCTTTCTTT
NA	TRBV19	TRBJ2-1	NA	CASSEYSTYNEQFF	TGTGCCAGTAGTGAATACTCTACTTACAATGAGCAGTTCTTC
TRBD1	TRBV19	TRBJ2-7	NA	CASSIDGAQGAYEQYF	TGTGCCAGTAGTATAGACGGCGCACAGGGGGCCTACGAGCAGTACTTC
NA	TRBV7-8	TRBJ1-5	NA	CASSSSGGTGNQPQHF	TGTGCCAGCAGCTCTAGCGGGGGCACGGGCAATCAGCCCCAGCATTTT
NA	TRBV4-1	TRBJ2-5	NA	CASSHTFRGSRGGQETQYF	TGCGCCAGCAGCCACACCTTCCGTGGGTCACGGGGTGGCCAAGAGACCCAGTACTTC
NA	TRBV5-1	TRBJ2-2	NA	CASSSLLGDGGNTGELFF	TGCGCCAGCAGCTCCCTGTTGGGGGACGGGGGAAACACCGGGGAGCTGTTTTTT
TRBD1	TRBV19	TRBJ2-2	NA	CASNIPGQDTGELFF	TGTGCCAGTAACATACCGGGACAGGACACCGGGGAGCTGTTTTTT
TRBD1	TRBV7-6	TRBJ2-7	once	CASSFGTGGYEQYF	TGTGCCAGCAGCTTCGGGACAGGGGGCTACGAGCAGTACTTC
TRBD2	TRBV4-1	TRBJ2-2	few	CASSPGLANTGELFF	TGCGCCAGCAGCCCGGGACTAGCTAACACCGGGGAGCTGTTTTTT
NA	TRBV9	TRBJ2-1	NA	CASSVDGGDNEQFF	TGTGCCAGCAGCGTAGACGGGGGAGACAATGAGCAGTTCTTC